The subject of this entry is one T cell receptor beta chain. What this receptor recognizes is not known. It has no much larger one-base neighbor in the sample; base qualities were not kept. Whole blood was collected in K2EDTA tubes by collaborating institutions according to the institutions' own protocols. For TCRbeta analysis, collaborators shipped samples as frozen whole blood, isolated PBMCs, or DNA extracted from either of those sample types. TCRbeta CDR3 regions were amplified from genomic DNA using the immunoSEQ Assay, a bias-controlled multiplex PCR. Per the source publication's procedure: The number of nucleated cells in each sample was estimated by amplification of reference gene primers within the assay. To quantify the absolute abundance of each unique TCRbeta CDR3 rearrangement, sequence reads were collapsed and filtered. For each sample, productive Simpson clonality was calculated as the square root of Simpson's diversity index across productive rearrangements. TCRdb limited this immuneACCESS table to in-frame rearrangements with V and J called. A share of clones is missing; checked studies link under half to unresolved V genes, and the rest is unexplained. V, J and clone size are those of that table, while D and trimming were read from the DNA. For this sample there are roughly 200,000 clones; approximately 85% appear just once. Approximately 11% of the sample is held by the ten biggest clonotypes.

This entry is derived from a study of blood T cell repertoires in COVID-19 (dated by TCRdb to 2020 to 2021). Turning to the overall study: Samples from collaborators originated in the United States, Italy and Spain and spanned both the acute and convalescent phases of COVID-19. The material from the prospective study consisted of cDNA or gDNA derived from T cells, B-cell-depleted T cells, or PBMCs. Subjects who had been exposed to COVID-19, were actively infected with it, or had recovered from it provided the deeply sampled blood TCRbeta repertoires that made up the dataset. The repertoires were released in a freely available public database meant as a resource for research on the immune response to SARS-CoV-2. Samples came from the ongoing ImmuneRACE study (first 160 participants) plus 1,254 subjects from 6 global collaborators. Nearly every sample came with metadata listing a de-identified subject ID, COVID-19 status, age in years and sex. Where HLA class I and class II types were available, the types were taken from metadata supplied by the sample provider, not from assay-based typing. Broader findings and caveats from the paper: Clinical and demographic metadata were provided uncurated, with the amount varying by source and participant.

Compared with germline, V lacks 0 bases and J lacks 6 bases; bases without a gene match: 6. CDR1 SGHRS and CDR2 YFSETQ are derived from the germline V gene. Measured from the cysteine to the phenylalanine, the CDR3 is 15 residues long. Kept here is only the CDR3 DNA, which spans 45 bases and is read in frame from base 1. The rearranged chain carries TRBV5-1 and TRBJ2-7; TRBD2 aligns with 10 central bases. The sequencing sample was made of peripheral blood. The source is a human donor with active or convalescent COVID-19. The donor label of this sample is uncertain. The CDR3 region has the sequence CASSLGAGGPLEQYF. At the DNA level, the sequence is TGCGCCAGCAGCTTGGGAGCGGGAGGGCCTCTCGAGCAGTACTTC.